The clone carrying this TCR beta chain came up a few times. The data derive from a study of cytomegalovirus exposure and HLA in healthy donors. Background on the study: Of the donors genotyped, several hundred in all, 75% to 90% fell in the Caucasian-associated ancestry cluster.

The PCR had 60 Vbeta and 13 Jbeta primers. The table came from immunoSEQ multiplex PCR; TCRdb's copy has only in-frame clones and leaves some out. Of 35,000 to 50,000 clones in the sample, around 56% were seen once. These donors, healthy bone marrow donors, were studied. Between the trimmed V and J ends, which lost 6 bases and 3 bases, there was a span of 12 bases. Per the germline V gene, CDR1 is WSHSY and CDR2 is SAAADI. The CDR3 extends over 13 amino acids. The chain links TRBV10-2 to TRBJ2-7; D is unresolved. The TCR comes from a man aged 55 to 70 in good health and CMV-seronegative. Specimen: PBMCs. The CDR3 DNA follows: TGCGCCAGCAGAAGCCCGATACTCTACGAGCAGTACTTC. Amino acids: CASRSPILYEQYF.